Shown below are 22 T cell receptor beta chains from a single sample sequenced in a study of T cells expressing NK-cell markers. TCRdb reprocessed the 5' RACE reads and stores each CDR3 protein as one record, lacking DNA. The sample holds 500,000 to 700,000 distinct CDR3 sequences. Sequencing used blood T cells: a sorted CD56 or NKG2C T cell subset, CD4+ or CD8+ T cells, or bulk PBMC T cells (not recorded which). The origin of the receptors is a man aged 18 to 29 in good health.

This chain connects TRBV7-9 to TRBJ2-5; the TRBD2 assignment by TCRdb is unverifiable without DNA. This CDR3 has 16 amino acids. Looked up from germline, CDR1 is SEHNR and CDR2 is FQNEAQ (reference sequence). The CDR3 region is CASSLSGTDRWETQYF.

This rearrangement joins TRBV4-3 to TRBJ2-1. The CDR3 totals 16 residues. CDR1 and CDR2 from the germline V gene are LGHNA and YSLEER. The chain's CDR3 is CASSQLPTGPYNEQFF.

CDR3 amino acids: CASSKPVGDTQYF. The genes are TRBV5-1 and TRBJ2-3. This CDR3 contains 13 residues. Germline V gene data show CDR1 as SGHRS and CDR2 as YFSETQ.

The chain couples TRBV3-1 to TRBJ2-1; TCRdb proposes TRBD2, but this gene call is untestable without DNA. CDR1 is LGHDT, CDR2 YNNKEL, per germline (reference sequence). CDR3 length: 15 residues. The CDR3 sequence is CASSPWREGSSEQFF.

J is TRBJ2-1 and V is TRBV24-1; TCRdb picks TRBD1, but there is no DNA to check that call. CDR1 and CDR2 (germline): KGHDR, SFDVKD. The CDR3 totals 13 residues. CDR3 sequence reads: CATQDRAYNEQFF.

V is TRBV6-5 and J is TRBJ1-4. The CDR3 has 15 amino acids. Germline values: CDR1 MNHEY, CDR2 SVGAGI. The CDR3 here is CASSLFGTANEKLFF.

This chain uses TRBV20-1 with TRBJ2-4; lacking DNA, the TRBD2 call made by TCRdb goes unchecked. There are 17 residues in the CDR3. Germline assignment: CDR1 DFQATT and CDR2 SNEGSKA (reference sequence). CDR3 residues: CSARVPGLALAKNIQYF.

V is TRBV27 and J is TRBJ2-1; TCRdb lists TRBD1, though no DNA is available to test this call. Germline CDR1 reads MNHEY; CDR2 reads SMNVEV (reference sequence). The CDR3 has 15 residues. The CDR3 loop reads CASSLGGKGWNEQFF.

The chain couples TRBV15 to TRBJ2-2. The CDR3 totals 13 residues. CDR1 is LNHNV and CDR2 is YYDKDF in the germline V gene (reference sequence). The CDR3: CATSYSTVGELFF.

CDR3: CSVAGGFAAETQYF. This sequence joins TRBV29-1 and TRBJ2-5; TCRdb reports TRBD1, a call that lacks DNA to check it against. The length of the CDR3 is 14 residues. The germline V gene encodes CDR1 SQVTM and CDR2 ANQGSEA.

The chain combines TRBV7-9 with TRBJ2-3; the D gene TCRdb calls, TRBD1, cannot be checked with no DNA. Looked up from germline, CDR1 is SEHNR and CDR2 is FQNEAQ (reference sequence). The CDR3 is 13 amino acids. CDR3 in amino acids: CASSDRAEDTQYF. The full variable domain, its missing parts supplied by reference TRBV7-9 and TRBJ2-3, is DTGVSQNPRHKITKRGQNVTFRCDPISEHNRLYWYRQTLGQGPEFLTYFQNEAQLEKSRLLSDRFSAERPKGSFSTLEIQRTEQGDSAMYLCASSDRAEDTQYFGPGTRLTVL.

V usage is TRBV29-1 and J usage is TRBJ1-2. Germline V gene lookup returns CDR1 SQVTM and CDR2 ANQGSEA. The CDR3 is 11 residues long. CDR3: CSVFQYYGYTF.

The V and J genes are TRBV5-1 and TRBJ2-3; lacking DNA, the TRBD2 call made by TCRdb goes unchecked. Germline CDR1 is SGHRS and CDR2 is YFSETQ. The CDR3 contains 16 residues. The CDR3 loop is CASSPKRESELDTQYF.

V is TRBV20-1 and J is TRBJ1-1; checking the TCRdb D call of TRBD1 is not possible without DNA. The CDR3 runs to 15 residues. Germline values: CDR1 DFQATT, CDR2 SNEGSKA (reference sequence). CDR3 sequence reads: CSEMEKTGMNTEAFF.

V gene TRBV18 combines with J gene TRBJ1-6. This CDR3 is 13 amino acids long. CDR1 is KGHSH, CDR2 LQKENI, per germline. This CDR3 reads CASSPTNNSPLHF.

The chain couples TRBV20-1 to TRBJ2-7; TCRdb calls TRBD2, which cannot be checked without DNA. CDR3 length equals 17 residues. Germline CDR1 reads DFQATT; CDR2 reads SNEGSKA (reference sequence). The CDR3 loop reads CSARWARGLRQEEEQYF.

The CDR3 region is CSAVAIHTGELFF. The rearrangement joins TRBV20-1 to TRBJ2-2. This CDR3 contains 13 residues. The germline gives CDR1 DFQATT, CDR2 SNEGSKA (reference sequence).

The chain recombines TRBV3-1 with TRBJ2-1; the TCRdb call, TRBD1, lacks DNA for checking. The CDR3 spans 15 residues. CDR1 is LGHDT and CDR2 is YNNKEL in the germline V gene (reference sequence). The CDR3 protein is CASSQEGQGAGEQFF.

This chain connects TRBV27 to TRBJ2-7; the TRBD2 assignment by TCRdb is unverifiable without DNA. The CDR3 has 14 residues. Germline V gene sequence: CDR1 MNHEY, CDR2 SMNVEV (reference sequence). CDR3: CASSLVLAGNEQYF.

The J gene is TRBJ2-2, the V gene TRBV15; without DNA, the TCRdb call of TRBD1 cannot be checked. CDR3 length: 14 amino acids. CDR1 is LNHNV and CDR2 is YYDKDF in the germline V gene (reference sequence). The CDR3 sequence: CATSRDPGSGELFF.

The chain uses TRBV20-1 and TRBJ2-1; TCRdb proposes TRBD2, but this gene call is untestable without DNA. CDR1 is DFQATT, CDR2 SNEGSKA, per germline (reference sequence). CDR3 size: 14 residues. CDR3 residues: CSAWTSRANNEQFF.

This chain links TRBV20-1 with TRBJ1-6; TCRdb's assignment of TRBD1 cannot be checked, as there is no DNA. This CDR3 comprises 15 residues. Germline CDR1 DFQATT, CDR2 SNEGSKA (reference sequence). The CDR3 is CSASPRQGYNSPLHF.